Shown below are 6 T cell receptor beta chains from a single sample sequenced in a study of tumor-infiltrating lymphocytes in primary liver carcinoma. Constant-region priming of 500 ng total RNA yielded TCR beta cDNA. Sequencing libraries for TCR beta derived from three nested multiplex PCR rounds that used slightly modified ARM-PCR. Investigators reported that the first two PCR rounds, at 10 cycles each, used TRBV1-TRBV30 forward primers with a C-beta reverse primer. TCRdb ran MiXCR on the multiplex PCR reads and lists one entry per CDR3 protein. The sample gives approximately 100,000 distinct CDR3 sequences, approximately 70% of which show up once; 12% is in the top ten. DNA and RNA were both co-extracted from approximately 22-30 mg of bulk tissue that had not been sorted. Sequencing was carried out using liver tumor tissue from sampling region 2. Sample subset: tumor region T2, inferior pole. These receptors came from a woman in her sixties with primary liver carcinoma and hepatitis B virus infection.

The chain employs TRBV7-8 and TRBJ1-3, with 7 bases identical to TRBD1. The germline V gene has CDR1 SGHVS and CDR2 FQNEAQ. With V trimmed by 4 bases and J by 0 bases, 9 bases remained unmatched. The CDR3 consists of 17 residues. For the CDR3, the DNA is TGTGCCAGCAGCTGGGGGACAGTGGGATACTCTGGAAACACCATATATTTT. Protein sequence: CASSWGTVGYSGNTIYF.

The chain couples TRBV30 to TRBJ2-7; 7 bases line up with TRBD2. Germline values: CDR1 GTSNPN, CDR2 SVGIG (reference sequence). The ends lost 1 base at V and 4 bases at J; junction bases unmatched: 10. CDR3 length: 15 residues. For the CDR3, the DNA is TGTGCCTGGAGTGGTTTGCGCGGGAGTGGTTACGAGCAGTACTTC. Translating it yields CAWSGLRGSGYEQYF.

The chain has TRBV19 and TRBJ2-7, with D maybe TRBD1 (6 bases). V lost 5 bases to trimming and J lost 0 bases, with 11 bases between them. The CDR3 runs 14 residues. Germline assignment: CDR1 LNHDA and CDR2 SQIVND (reference sequence). The CDR3 spells CASSPRTVSYEQYF. In nucleotides, the CDR3 is TGTGCCAGTAGTCCCCGGACAGTCTCCTACGAGCAGTACTTC.

The table lists this clonotype with many counts. The chain has TRBV12-3 or TRBV12-4 and TRBJ2-2; maybe TRBD1 (5 bases). V was cut by 4 bases and J by 1 base, with 10 bases left in between. This CDR3 spans 15 amino acids. As DNA, the CDR3 is TGTGCCAGCAGTTCACATAGGGGGAACACCGGGGAGCTGTTTTTT. It codes for CASSSHRGNTGELFF.

A remark on this clonotype: Sequence at one end of the junction differs from germline and may be a read error. The chain employs TRBV7-9 and TRBJ1-2; D unclear. Germline CDR1 is SEHNR and CDR2 is FQNEAQ (reference sequence). The CDR3 extends over 15 amino acids. CDR3 in DNA: TGTACCAGCAGCTTAGGGATGGAGGAGGCGAGTGGCTACACCTTC. Its protein product is CTSSLGMEEASGYTF. The whole variable domain, filled in from reference TRBV7-9 and TRBJ1-2, reads DTGVSQNPRHKITKRGQNVTFRCDPISEHNRLYWYRQTLGQGPEFLTYFQNEAQLEKSRLLSDRFSAERPKGSFSTLEIQRTEQGDSAMYLCTSSLGMEEASGYTFGSGTRLTVV.

Regarding this clonotype: The junction does not match germline at one end; this may be a read error. This rearrangement joins TRBV29-1 to TRBJ2-2; 7 positions agree with TRBD1. This CDR3 has 13 residues. The germline gives CDR1 SQVTM, CDR2 ANQGSEA. CDR3 in amino acids: CSVGDRVTGELFF. DNA for the CDR3: TGCAGTGTTGGAGACAGGGTGACCGGGGAGCTGTTTTTT.